This TCR beta chain was sequenced in a study of T cells after yellow fever vaccination. Study background: SMART-Seq v4 Ultra Low Input handled preparation of low-cell-number fractions. Whole-study findings and limits: A weaker but faster secondary response was observed, peaking on day 5 versus 15.

The 5'RACE template-switching step produced TCR cDNA and added a universal primer site and UMIs. TCRdb independently ran MiXCR on the 5' RACE reads; one entry per CDR3 protein. The table has 500,000 to 650,000 distinct CDR3 sequences, about a sixth seen once. A note on this clonotype: The antigen remains undetermined.

V lost 3 bases and J lost 2, with 3 bases in between. The CDR3 has 12 amino acids. Germline V gene sequence: CDR1 SGHNT, CDR2 YENEEA. The sequence was obtained from a man between 18 and 29 years old who received the YFV17D yellow fever vaccine. The chain links TRBV11-3 to TRBJ2-3; the D is unclear. The starting material was PBMCs, obtained less than 6 days after the first yellow fever vaccination. The CDR3 sequence is CASSFHTDTQYF. In DNA, the CDR3 is TGTGCCAGCAGCTTTCACACAGATACGCAGTATTTT.